This passage covers 22 T cell receptor beta chains from one sample sequenced in a study of T cell responses to AZD1222 COVID-19 vaccine. Only in-frame clones appear in the TCRdb table, and some are missing; sequencing was by immunoSEQ multiplex PCR. The top ten clones hold approximately 0.5% of a sample with roughly 170,000 clones, 88% of them seen once. Sequencing was performed on peripheral blood, taken on day 0 of AZD1222 vaccination. These receptors were collected from an adult in good health.

This clone is a singleton in its sample. The V gene is TRBV6-5, the J gene TRBJ1-5; TRBD1 matches 11 bases. This CDR3 has 15 residues. Germline lookup yields CDR1 MNHEY and CDR2 SVGAGI. V shed 4 bases and J 6 bases; nucleotides not matched to a gene: 5. This CDR3 reads CASSSDRGRIQPQHF. In nucleotides, the CDR3 is TGTGCCAGCAGTTCGGACAGGGGGCGAATTCAGCCCCAGCATTTT.

The V and J genes are TRBV10-3 and TRBJ1-1; TRBD1 is a possible D gene (6 bases). The CDR3 covers 12 residues. V dropped 7 bases and J dropped 3 bases, with 9 bases sitting between them. Germline CDR1 ENHRY, CDR2 SYGVKD. The CDR3 spells CAIKQGDTEAFF. DNA for the CDR3: TGTGCCATCAAACAGGGTGACACTGAAGCTTTCTTT.

This clone was seen a single time. The rearrangement joins TRBV6-6 to TRBJ2-3; TRBD2 might be the D (6 bases). This CDR3 contains 15 residues. In germline, CDR1 is MNHNY, CDR2 SVGAGI (reference sequence). Between the trimmed V and J ends, which lost 7 bases and 0 bases, there was a span of 14 bases. CDR3 sequence (DNA): TGTGCCAGCACCTACACTAGCATCAGCACAGATACGCAGTATTTT. Translated, it gives CASTYTSISTDTQYF.

In this sample, this clone turned up once. This chain uses TRBV18 with TRBJ1-4; D is ambiguous. Trimming stripped 1 base from V and 9 bases from J, with 15 bases between. CDR3 length: 15 amino acids. Germline V CDR1 and CDR2: KGHSH, LQKENI. The CDR3 spells CASSPRVTDPQKLFF. CDR3 nucleotides: TGTGCCAGCTCACCACGGGTGACGGACCCCCAAAAACTGTTTTTT.

The rearrangement links TRBV10-2 to TRBJ1-2; D might be TRBD1 (6 bases). The CDR3 spans 12 residues. The germline V gene has CDR1 WSHSY and CDR2 SAAADI. The germline V and J ends were trimmed by 6 bases and 8 bases, with 13 bases remaining between them. CDR3 sequence (DNA): TGCGCCAGCAGCACAGGGTTAAGGGGCTACACCTTC. This sequence encodes CASSTGLRGYTF.

V gene TRBV13 combines with J gene TRBJ2-1; D not certain. CDR3 length: 13 residues. CDR1 PRHDT and CDR2 FYEKMQ come from the germline V gene (reference sequence). Trimming removed 3 bases from V and 12 bases from J, with 15 bases in between. DNA for the CDR3: TGTGCCAGCAGCTTCCCTCCTTCTACGGGGCAGTTCTTC. It yields the protein CASSFPPSTGQFF.

V is TRBV7-9 and J is TRBJ2-1; D unresolved. The V end was cut by 4 bases, the J end by 4 bases, with 8 bases between. This CDR3 is 13 amino acids long. Germline CDR1 is SEHNR and CDR2 is FQNEAQ (reference sequence). The CDR3 here is CASSSDLYNEQFF. The CDR3 DNA reads as TGTGCCAGCAGCTCAGACCTTTACAATGAGCAGTTCTTC.

This clone was observed a handful of times. The chain joins TRBV13 to TRBJ1-6; the match to TRBD1 covers 9 bases. CDR3 length equals 15 residues. Germline loops: CDR1 PRHDT, CDR2 FYEKMQ (reference sequence). With V trimmed by 3 bases and J by 5 bases, 2 bases remained unmatched. In nucleotides, the CDR3 is TGTGCCAGCAGCTTCCGGGACAGGGATAATTCACCCCTCCACTTT. It specifies CASSFRDRDNSPLHF.

This chain connects TRBV2 to TRBJ1-5; 10 nucleotides agree with TRBD1. The CDR3 length is 15 residues. The germline V gene encodes CDR1 SNHLY and CDR2 FYNNEI. J was trimmed by 3 bases and V by 3 bases; bases with no gene match: 2. The CDR3 sequence is CASSEDRGYNQPQHF. In nucleotides, the CDR3 is TGTGCCAGCAGTGAGGACAGGGGGTACAATCAGCCCCAGCATTTT. The whole variable domain, filled in from reference TRBV2 and TRBJ1-5, reads EPEVTQTPSHQVTQMGQEVILRCVPISNHLYFYWYRQILGQKVEFLVSFYNNEISEKSEIFDDQFSVERPDGSNFTLKIRSTKLEDSAMYFCASSEDRGYNQPQHFGDGTRLSIL.

In its sample, this clone was seen once. The rearrangement joins TRBV27 to TRBJ1-6, with 7 positions matching TRBD1. Trimming took 6 bases from V and 5 from J; bases not matched to a gene: 4. Looked up from germline, CDR1 is MNHEY and CDR2 is SMNVEV (reference sequence). This CDR3 is built from 14 residues. The CDR3 is CASSQGGDNSPLHF. In DNA form, the CDR3 reads TGTGCCAGCAGCCAGGGGGGAGATAATTCACCCCTCCACTTT.

The chain employs TRBV9 and TRBJ2-7, with TRBD2 matching over 7 bases. The length of the CDR3 is 16 residues. The trim removed 2 bases at V and 1 base at J, leaving 9 bases unmatched. Germline-derived CDR1 and CDR2 are SGDLS and YYNGEE. The CDR3 coding sequence is TGTGCCAGCAGCGTCGAAAGCGGGACTCAATCCTACGAGCAGTACTTC. It encodes CASSVESGTQSYEQYF.

On this clone itself: Other DNA sequences from this sample encode an identical CDR3 as well. The chain couples TRBV7-9 to TRBJ1-2, with a weak D call TRBD1 (5 bases). With 2 bases removed from V and 7 bases from J, the gap between germline ends came to 5 bases. The germline gives CDR1 SEHNR, CDR2 FQNEAQ (reference sequence). The CDR3 runs 11 residues. CDR3 DNA sequence: TGTGCCAGCAGCTTACAGGGTGGCTACACCTTC. This translates into CASSLQGGYTF.

The rearrangement uses TRBV30 and TRBJ2-1; maybe TRBD2 (5 bases). CDR1 is GTSNPN and CDR2 is SVGIG in the germline V gene (reference sequence). V lost 5 bases to trimming and J lost 4 bases, with 9 bases between them. The CDR3 runs to 12 residues. CDR3 amino acids: CAWDGIYNEQFF. CDR3 in DNA: TGTGCCTGGGACGGGATTTACAATGAGCAGTTCTTC. Complete variable domain (other parts from reference TRBV30 and TRBJ2-1): SQTIHQWPATLVQPVGSPLSLECTVEGTSNPNLYWYRQAAGRGLQLLFYSVGIGQISSEVPQNLSASRPQDRQFILSSKKLLLSDSGFYLCAWDGIYNEQFFGPGTRLTVL.

The chain recombines TRBV5-8 with TRBJ2-3; 7 positions agree with TRBD2. This CDR3 spans 17 amino acids. Germline CDR1 SGHTS, CDR2 YDEGEE. The V segment lost 4 bases and the J segment 2 bases; nucleotides outside the gene matches: 13. The CDR3 DNA follows: TGTGCCAGCAGCCCCCGAGTGGGGAGGGCCTTCACAGATACGCAGTATTTT. It specifies CASSPRVGRAFTDTQYF.

A note on this clone: Sequence at one end of the junction differs from germline and may be a read error. V is TRBV3-1 (or the pseudogene TRBV3-2) and J is TRBJ2-5; the D is unclear. CDR1 is LGHDT, CDR2 YNNKEL, per germline (reference sequence). The CDR3 extends over 11 amino acids. The CDR3 spells CASTQQETQYF. The CDR3 DNA sequence: TGTGCCAGCACCCAACAAGAGACCCAGTACTTC.

The chain is built from TRBV28 and TRBJ1-2, with D unclear. The length of the CDR3 is 14 residues. Per the germline V gene, CDR1 is MDHEN and CDR2 is SYDVKM. The germline V and J ends were trimmed by 5 bases and 2 bases, with 12 bases remaining between them. CDR3 coding DNA: TGTGCCAGCAGTACCCTTCTTGGCAACTATGGCTACACCTTC. It is translated as CASSTLLGNYGYTF.

This chain uses TRBV7-9 with TRBJ2-1; the match to TRBD2 covers 7 bases. The CDR3 loop spans 15 amino acids. Germline CDR1 is SEHNR and CDR2 is FQNEAQ (reference sequence). V lost 3 bases and J lost 8; bases outside the gene matches: 10. Here the CDR3 reads CASSFSPAGAYEQFF. The CDR3 region has the DNA TGTGCCAGCAGCTTTAGCCCGGCGGGAGCCTATGAGCAGTTCTTC.

The genes are TRBV19 and TRBJ1-3; TRBD1 agrees at 8 bases. Germline loops: CDR1 LNHDA, CDR2 SQIVND (reference sequence). The junction had 7 bases not matched to a gene; V was cut back by 3 bases and J by 0 bases. CDR3 length equals 17 residues. As DNA, the CDR3 is TGTGCCAGTAGTATTCTCGGACAGGGTCCCTCTGGAAACACCATATATTTT. This translates into CASSILGQGPSGNTIYF.

There are a few counts of this clone. The chain is built from TRBV4-1 and TRBJ1-5; D perhaps matches TRBD1 (5 bases). The V gene lost 1 base and the J gene lost 3 bases, with 13 bases spanning the gap. The germline gives CDR1 MGHRA, CDR2 YSYEKL. This CDR3 is built from 16 residues. This CDR3 reads CASSQVVGQNNQPQHF. CDR3 coding DNA: TGCGCCAGCAGCCAAGTTGTCGGACAAAACAATCAGCCCCAGCATTTT.

The chain is built from TRBV4-1 and TRBJ1-4, with D uncertain. The V end lost 4 bases, the J end lost 3 bases, and 12 bases lay between the germline ends. The CDR3 totals 15 residues. Germline CDR1 reads MGHRA; CDR2 reads YSYEKL. This CDR3 reads CASSRLTWPNEKLFF. The CDR3 DNA sequence: TGCGCCAGCAGCCGGCTTACTTGGCCTAATGAAAAACTGTTTTTT.

The genes are TRBV9 and TRBJ2-5; D is possibly TRBD2 (6 bases). CDR3 length equals 14 residues. Germline V gene lookup returns CDR1 SGDLS and CDR2 YYNGEE. The V gene lost 8 bases and the J gene lost 5 bases, with 19 bases spanning the gap. The CDR3 sequence: CASQIGSSGETQYF. In DNA form, the CDR3 reads TGTGCCAGTCAGATCGGGAGTTCTGGGGAGACCCAGTACTTC.

On this clone itself: This specimen includes other DNA sequences encoding the same CDR3. The chain employs TRBV5-1 and TRBJ1-5; 7 bases map to TRBD1. The junction had 4 bases not matched to a gene; V was cut back by 2 bases and J by 2 bases. Germline V gene data show CDR1 as SGHRS and CDR2 as YFSETQ. The CDR3 is 15 amino acids. The CDR3 reads CASSFDGQGNQPQHF. As DNA, the CDR3 is TGCGCCAGCAGCTTCGATGGACAGGGCAATCAGCCCCAGCATTTT.